The present T cell receptor beta chain was sequenced within a study of CD8+ T cells in alopecia areata. With 0 bases removed from V and 5 bases from J, the gap between germline ends came to 7 bases. CDR3 length: 12 amino acids. CDR1 is GTSNPN, CDR2 SVGIG, per germline (reference sequence). A word on this clone: This CDR3 is also generated by other DNA sequences in the sample.

Treatment here: oral pan-JAK inhibitor, 5-10 mg twice daily. Reverse transcription of extracted RNA yielded cDNA, which provided the sequencing template. Profiled with immunoSEQ multiplex PCR; TCRdb holds only in-frame clones, not every one. Of 140,000 to 150,000 clones detected, about 51% appear once; the ten largest clones hold 15%. The sequence derives from a human donor with alopecia areata. This material consisted of CD8+ T cells sorted from blood, taken at week 4, from a patient treated with tofacitinib. This chain connects TRBV30 to TRBJ1-1, with a weak D call TRBD1 (5 bases). The CDR3 nucleotides read TGTGCCTGGAGTGTTGGGGGTACTGAAGCTTTCTTT. This translates into CAWSVGGTEAFF. The whole variable domain, filled in from reference TRBV30 and TRBJ1-1, reads SQTIHQWPATLVQPVGSPLSLECTVEGTSNPNLYWYRQAAGRGLQLLFYSVGIGQISSEVPQNLSASRPQDRQFILSSKKLLLSDSGFYLCAWSVGGTEAFFGQGTRLTVV.